This TCR beta chain was observed in a study of cytomegalovirus exposure and HLA in healthy donors. Study-level findings and limits: Certain sequence variants were highly shared and formed a cluster, and this cluster was likely a sequencing artifact. Exclusion as indistinguishable affected some V segments, including TRBV6-2 and TRBV6-3. As was reported, the classifier diagnosed cytomegalovirus status with high specificity and sensitivity.

A multiplex PCR was run with 60 Vbeta primers and 13 Jbeta primers. Sequencing was performed with immunoSEQ multiplex PCR; in TCRdb, only in-frame clones are kept and a portion is missing. This sample has 150,000 or so clones; 80% occur once, and the top ten carry approximately 15%. Trimming cost V 2 bases and J 6 bases; bases outside gene matches: 7. CDR1 KGHSH and CDR2 LQKENI come from the germline V gene. The CDR3 is 16 residues long. In regard to this clone: As yet, its antigen is unknown.

This clonotype was sampled from a woman between 40 and 55 years old in good health and CMV-seronegative. The rearrangement joins TRBV18 to TRBJ1-5, with 10 bases that match TRBD1. The sample consisted of PBMCs. CDR3 region: CASSPARTGGGQPQHF. The CDR3 region has the DNA TGTGCCAGCTCACCAGCAAGGACAGGGGGGGGTCAGCCCCAGCATTTT.